The 24 T cell receptor beta chains in this list originate from one sample, sequenced in a study of cytomegalovirus exposure and HLA in healthy donors. Primers for the PCR totalled 60 Vbeta and 13 Jbeta. Clones were sequenced by immunoSEQ multiplex PCR, and TCRdb holds only the in-frame ones, with some missing. The sample contains approximately 90,000 clones, approximately 77% of which appear only once. The sequenced sample was PBMCs. These receptors were taken from a woman aged 40 to 55 in good health and CMV-seronegative.

The V gene is TRBV19, the J gene TRBJ1-6; no clear D. Germline CDR1 reads LNHDA; CDR2 reads SQIVND (reference sequence). The CDR3 spans 13 residues. V was shortened by 3 bases and J by 14 bases, with 14 bases between the two germline ends. The CDR3 protein is CASSIQRQGSLHF. The CDR3 region has the DNA TGTGCCAGTAGTATCCAGAGACAAGGTTCCCTCCACTTT. Full variable domain (missing parts from reference TRBV19 and TRBJ1-6): DGGITQSPKYLFRKEGQNVTLSCEQNLNHDAMYWYRQDPGQGLRLIYYSQIVNDFQKGDIAEGYSVSREKKESFPLTVTSAQKNPTAFYLCASSIQRQGSLHFGNGTRLTVT.

The V call is TRBV4-1, the J call TRBJ2-1, with 8 bases lining up with TRBD2. The CDR3 spans 18 residues. The V and J ends lost 4 bases and 0 bases, in that order; junction bases with no gene match: 11. CDR1 and CDR2 (germline): MGHRA, YSYEKL. The CDR3 DNA follows: TGCGCCAGCAGCCCCCTCGCGGGGGGTACTCGCTCCTACAATGAGCAGTTCTTC. This encodes CASSPLAGGTRSYNEQFF.

The gene calls are TRBV4-2 and TRBJ1-1; D ambiguous. This CDR3 has 15 residues. The germline V gene encodes CDR1 LGHNA and CDR2 YNFKEQ. Deletions cut 1 base from V and 0 bases from J, with 9 bases between. The chain's CDR3 is CASSQGEQLNTEAFF. CDR3 nucleotides: TGTGCCAGCAGCCAAGGAGAACAGTTGAACACTGAAGCTTTCTTT.

CDR3 sequence: CASSQNGLVDNEQFF. The CDR3 region has the DNA TGTGCCAGCAGCCAAAACGGACTAGTAGACAATGAGCAGTTCTTC. The V gene is TRBV14, the J gene TRBJ2-1, with TRBD2 matching over 7 bases. Trimming cost V 2 bases and J 5 bases; bases outside gene matches: 6. The germline V gene has CDR1 SGHDN and CDR2 FVKESK. The CDR3 is made up of 15 amino acids. The whole variable domain, filled in from reference TRBV14 and TRBJ2-1, reads EAGVTQFPSHSVIEKGQTVTLRCDPISGHDNLYWYRRVMGKEIKFLLHFVKESKQDESGMPNNRFLAERTGGTYSTLKVQPAELEDSGVYFCASSQNGLVDNEQFFGPGTRLTVL.

The chain couples TRBV4-2 to TRBJ2-2; 11 bases fit TRBD2. With V trimmed by 2 bases and J by 0 bases, 5 bases remained unmatched. Germline assignment: CDR1 LGHNA and CDR2 YNFKEQ. This CDR3 is 18 amino acids long. CDR3 sequence reads: CASSQPDSGGANTGELFF. The CDR3 DNA follows: TGTGCCAGCAGCCAACCGGATAGCGGGGGGGCGAACACCGGGGAGCTGTTTTTT.

The V and J genes are TRBV4-2 and TRBJ1-2; 7 bases align to TRBD1. CDR1 LGHNA and CDR2 YNFKEQ come from the germline V gene. CDR3 length: 15 amino acids. Unmatched junction bases numbered 7, after V lost 2 bases and J lost 4 bases. The CDR3 is CASSQTLPGGYGYTF. As DNA, the CDR3 is TGTGCCAGCAGCCAAACCCTCCCAGGGGGCTATGGCTACACCTTC.

Of note for this clone: The junction departs from germline at one end; a sequencing error may be responsible. The same CDR3 also results from other DNA sequences found in this sample. DNA of the CDR3: TGTGCCAGCAGCGCCCTAGGAGGAGGGGTCACTGAAGCTTTCTTC. Its translation is CASSALGGGVTEAFF. The chain employs TRBV7-8 and TRBJ1-1; tentatively, D is TRBD1 (5 bases). Germline V lookup: CDR1 SGHVS, CDR2 FQNEAQ. The CDR3 has 15 amino acids. Together with reference TRBV7-8 and TRBJ1-1, the CDR3 gives the full variable domain: GAGVSQSPRYKVAKRGQDVALRCDPISGHVSLFWYQQALGQGPEFLTYFQNEAQLDKSGLPSDRFFAERPEGSVSTLKIQRTQQEDSAVYLCASSALGGGVTEAFFGQGTRLTVV.

The rearrangement links TRBV5-4 to TRBJ2-6; a weak D match, TRBD1 (5 bases). CDR3 size: 16 residues. Germline V lookup: CDR1 SGHNT, CDR2 YYREEE (reference sequence). V lost 5 bases and J 7 bases, leaving 19 bases between the germline ends. The CDR3 bases are TGTGCCAGCAGTTCGTACTTGGGCCAGGGAGCCAACGTCCTGACTTTC. It yields the protein CASSSYLGQGANVLTF.

The chain uses TRBV4-1 and TRBJ2-7; D remains ambiguous. The CDR3 has 17 residues. Germline lookup yields CDR1 MGHRA and CDR2 YSYEKL. Deletions cut 3 bases from V and 2 bases from J, with 20 bases between. The CDR3 DNA follows: TGCGCCAGCAGCCAGGCCGTGGGCACAGCATATCCCTACGAGCAGTACTTC. Amino acid sequence: CASSQAVGTAYPYEQYF.

In its sample, this clone was seen a few times. The chain uses TRBV6-6 and TRBJ2-1; the match to TRBD1 covers 8 bases. Germline values: CDR1 MNHNY, CDR2 SVGAGI (reference sequence). The CDR3 consists of 14 residues. V shed 6 bases and J 4 bases; nucleotides not matched to a gene: 5. Here the CDR3 reads CASRPGTGYNEQFF. CDR3 nucleotides: TGTGCCAGCAGACCCGGGACAGGTTACAATGAGCAGTTCTTC.

The CDR3 spells CASRFGAGQPQHF. CDR3 bases: TGTGCCAGCAGGTTTGGGGCAGGGCAGCCCCAGCATTTT. The chain joins TRBV7-9 to TRBJ1-5, with D perhaps TRBD1 (5 bases). V was trimmed by 6 bases and J by 7 bases, leaving 13 bases between them. The length of the CDR3 is 13 residues. CDR1 and CDR2 (germline): SEHNR, FQNEAQ (reference sequence).

This chain joins TRBV6-6 and TRBJ1-1; maybe TRBD1 (5 bases). From germline, CDR1 is MNHNY and CDR2 SVGAGI (reference sequence). The CDR3 sequence is 16 residues long. V dropped 6 bases and J dropped 3 bases, with 20 bases sitting between them. DNA for the CDR3: TGTGCCAGCAGCCCTTCTGTAGGGGTAGGGCACACTGAAGCTTTCTTT. It translates to CASSPSVGVGHTEAFF.

The V gene is TRBV18, the J gene TRBJ2-1; the D gene is possibly TRBD1 (5 bases). V was shortened by 3 bases and J by 5 bases, with 14 bases between the two germline ends. Germline V gives CDR1 KGHSH, CDR2 LQKENI. The CDR3 is 15 amino acids. CDR3 bases: TGTGCCAGCTCACCGATGGTGCAGGGTAACAATGAGCAGTTCTTC. Encoded protein: CASSPMVQGNNEQFF.

The chain combines TRBV2 with TRBJ2-3; 7 nucleotides agree with TRBD2. CDR3 length equals 12 residues. From germline, CDR1 is SNHLY and CDR2 FYNNEI. Trimming removed 11 bases from V and 5 bases from J; junction bases left unmatched: 7. The CDR3 here is CASRGEGDTQYF. In nucleotides, the CDR3 is TGTGCCTCCCGGGGGGAGGGAGATACGCAGTATTTT.

DNA for the CDR3: TGTGCCAGCAGTTTATCGACGGGGGGCCGAGAGACCCAGTACTTC. As protein: CASSLSTGGRETQYF. The V gene is TRBV27, the J gene TRBJ2-5, with TRBD2 as a possible D gene (7 bases). Germline V gene data show CDR1 as MNHEY and CDR2 as SMNVEV (reference sequence). V lost 0 bases and J 4 bases, leaving 12 bases between the germline ends. CDR3 length: 15 amino acids.

Written as DNA, the CDR3 is TGTGCCAGCAGCTTAGCCCCCCAGGGTTGGGGCTCGAATCAGCCCCAGCATTTT. Amino acids: CASSLAPQGWGSNQPQHF. The chain uses TRBV7-2 and TRBJ1-5, with D possibly TRBD1 on 5 matching bases. V was clipped by 0 bases and J by 4 bases, with 19 bases between them. The CDR3 has 18 residues. CDR1 is SGHTA and CDR2 is FQGNSA in the germline V gene.

The table lists this clone with a few counts. This chain uses TRBV25-1 with TRBJ2-2, with D hard to call. Germline CDR1 is MGHDK and CDR2 is SYGVNS. The CDR3 has 14 amino acids. This CDR3 reads CASTSSRNTGELFF. The CDR3 region has the DNA TGTGCGTCGACATCCTCGCGGAACACCGGGGAGCTGTTTTTT.

The CDR3 loop is CASSLGLAGYEQFF. DNA for the CDR3: TGCGCCAGCAGCTTGGGACTAGCAGGCTATGAGCAGTTCTTC. The chain couples TRBV5-1 to TRBJ2-1, with 7 positions matching TRBD2. Unmatched junction bases numbered 5, after V lost 0 bases and J lost 8 bases. Germline CDR1 reads SGHRS; CDR2 reads YFSETQ. The CDR3 contains 14 residues.

The chain recombines TRBV5-4 with TRBJ1-1, with D tentatively TRBD1 (6 bases). Trimming cost V 4 bases and J 4 bases, with 14 bases left between them. Germline V gene lookup returns CDR1 SGHNT and CDR2 YYREEE (reference sequence). The CDR3 loop spans 14 amino acids. CDR3 amino acids: CASSQHGGLTEAFF. DNA of the CDR3: TGTGCCAGCAGCCAGCACGGGGGGCTCACTGAAGCTTTCTTT.

The V and J genes are TRBV9 and TRBJ1-1; D is unclear. There are 15 residues in the CDR3. Trimming stripped 3 bases from V and 1 base from J, with 13 bases between. Germline assignment: CDR1 SGDLS and CDR2 YYNGEE. CDR3 DNA sequence: TGTGCCAGCAGCGGCGAGGTTACATCGAACACTGAAGCTTTCTTT. Its protein is CASSGEVTSNTEAFF.

The rearrangement uses TRBV6-5 and TRBJ1-4; D is uncertain. The germline V gene has CDR1 MNHEY and CDR2 SVGAGI. The CDR3 extends over 15 amino acids. Trimming took off 6 bases at V and 8 bases at J, with 19 bases between the two ends. The CDR3 sequence: CASSERGLSSEKLFF. CDR3 sequence (DNA): TGTGCCAGCAGCGAGAGAGGGTTATCTTCGGAAAAACTGTTTTTT.

As for this clone: The conserved closing phenylalanine or tryptophan is absent in this CDR3, likely reflecting a read error. The chain combines TRBV30 with TRBJ1-6; 9 nucleotides agree with TRBD1. Per the germline V gene, CDR1 is GTSNPN and CDR2 is SVGIG (reference sequence). The CDR3 totals 13 residues. Trimming removed 3 bases from V and 8 bases from J; junction bases left unmatched: 2. CDR3 coding DNA: TGTGCCTGGAGAGGACAGGGGTATTCACCCCTCCACGTT. Translation: CAWRGQGYSPLHV.

The chain joins TRBV5-1 to TRBJ2-4; TRBD2 aligns across 8 bases. This CDR3 is 13 amino acids long. Germline lookup yields CDR1 SGHRS and CDR2 YFSETQ. The ends lost 4 bases at V and 8 bases at J; junction bases unmatched: 5. This CDR3 reads CASSAGGGDIQYF. The CDR3 DNA reads TGCGCCAGCAGCGCGGGGGGCGGGGACATTCAGTACTTC.

The genes are TRBV15 and TRBJ2-5; 8 bases align to TRBD1. The J segment lost 4 bases and the V segment lost 0 bases, leaving 7 bases of the junction unmatched. The CDR3 length is 16 residues. Germline V CDR1 and CDR2: LNHNV, YYDKDF (reference sequence). The CDR3 region is CATSREGQVEAETQYF. In DNA form, the CDR3 reads TGTGCCACCAGCAGAGAGGGACAGGTAGAGGCAGAGACCCAGTACTTC.